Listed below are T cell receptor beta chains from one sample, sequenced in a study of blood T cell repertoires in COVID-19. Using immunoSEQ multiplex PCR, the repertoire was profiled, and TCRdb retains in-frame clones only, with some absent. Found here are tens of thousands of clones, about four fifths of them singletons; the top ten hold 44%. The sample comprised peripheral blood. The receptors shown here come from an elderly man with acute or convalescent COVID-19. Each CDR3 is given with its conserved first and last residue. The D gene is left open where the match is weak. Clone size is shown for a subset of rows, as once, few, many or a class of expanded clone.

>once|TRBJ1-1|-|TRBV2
CASSAAGGNTEAFF
TGTGCCAGCAGTGCTGCGGGCGGGAACACTGAAGCTTTCTTT
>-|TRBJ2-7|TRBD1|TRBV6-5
CASSSRTGSYEQYF
TGTGCCAGCAGTTCACGGACAGGGTCCTACGAGCAGTACTTC
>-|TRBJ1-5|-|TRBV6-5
CASSYQDRINQPQHF
TGTGCCAGCAGCTACCAAGACAGGATTAATCAGCCCCAGCATTTT
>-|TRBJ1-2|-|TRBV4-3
CASSQEVYASFGYTF
TGCGCCAGCAGCCAAGAGGTCTACGCTTCCTTTGGCTACACCTTC
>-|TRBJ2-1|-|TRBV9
CASSSGGRMSYNEQFF
TGTGCCAGCAGCTCGGGGGGCCGCATGTCCTACAATGAGCAGTTCTTC
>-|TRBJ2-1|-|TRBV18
CASSPADSPPSRNEQFF
TGTGCCAGCTCACCAGCCGACTCACCCCCCTCCCGCAATGAGCAGTTCTTC
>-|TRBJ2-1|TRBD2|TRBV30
CAWSVGLAGVNEQFF
TGTGCCTGGAGCGTGGGACTAGCGGGAGTCAATGAGCAGTTCTTC
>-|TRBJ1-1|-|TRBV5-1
CASSLVTARQAFF
TGCGCCAGCAGCTTGGTTACAGCAAGACAAGCTTTCTTT
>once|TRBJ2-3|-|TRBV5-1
CASSPGTSSTDTQYF
TGCGCCAGCAGCCCGGGGACTTCCAGCACAGATACGCAGTATTTT
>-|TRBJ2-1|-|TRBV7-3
CASSLTGGENEQFF
TGTGCCAGCAGCTTAACAGGGGGAGAAAATGAGCAGTTCTTC
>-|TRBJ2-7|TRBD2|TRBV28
CASKVGGTSAFSYEQYF
TGTGCCAGCAAAGTAGGGGGGACTAGCGCTTTCTCCTACGAGCAGTACTTC
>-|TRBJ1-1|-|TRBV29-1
CSTDRKMNTEAFF
TGCAGCACCGACAGGAAGATGAACACTGAAGCTTTCTTT
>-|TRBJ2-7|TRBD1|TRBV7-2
CASSLGGRGQVYEQYF
TGTGCCAGCAGCTTAGGGGGCAGGGGGCAGGTTTACGAGCAGTACTTC
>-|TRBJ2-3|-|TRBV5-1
CASSFGRGLTDTQYF
TGCGCCAGCAGCTTCGGCAGAGGCCTTACGGATACGCAGTATTTT
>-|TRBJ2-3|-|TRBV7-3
CASSLRALRVGGTDTQYF
TGTGCCAGCAGCTTAAGGGCCCTGCGGGTGGGAGGCACAGATACGCAGTATTTT
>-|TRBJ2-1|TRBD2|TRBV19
CASTLAGRGENEQFF
TGTGCCAGTACACTAGCGGGACGGGGGGAAAATGAGCAGTTCTTC
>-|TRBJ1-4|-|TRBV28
CASKNGQITTNEKLFF
TGTGCCAGCAAGAATGGGCAGATTACAACTAATGAAAAACTGTTTTTT